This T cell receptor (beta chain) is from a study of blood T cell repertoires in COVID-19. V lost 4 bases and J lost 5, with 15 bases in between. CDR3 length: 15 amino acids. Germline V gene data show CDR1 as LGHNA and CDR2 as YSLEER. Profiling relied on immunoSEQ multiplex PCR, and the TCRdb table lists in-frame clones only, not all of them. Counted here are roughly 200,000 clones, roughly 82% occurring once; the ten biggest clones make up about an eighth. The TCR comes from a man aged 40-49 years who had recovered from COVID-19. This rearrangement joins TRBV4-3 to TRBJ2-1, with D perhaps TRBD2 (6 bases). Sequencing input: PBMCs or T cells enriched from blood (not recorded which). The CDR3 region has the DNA TGCGCCAGCAGCCCCCTGACTAGTGGAAACAATGAGCAGTTCTTC. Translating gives CASSPLTSGNNEQFF.